The 17 T cell receptor beta chains reported below all come from one sample, sequenced in a study of blood T cells in healthy people across ages. A J-beta primer mix and a sample-barcoded 5' primer were used in a second PCR of about 7 to 12 cycles. TCRdb reprocessed the 5' RACE reads via MiXCR and lists one record per CDR3 protein. The sample yields over 1,300,000 distinct CDR3 sequences, approximately 59% seen once. The sequencing sample was made of blood. These receptors all stem from a man between 18 and 29 years old in good health.

The V and J genes are TRBV20-1 and TRBJ2-1, with 12 positions matching TRBD2. There are 15 residues in the CDR3. Trimming took 5 bases from V and 2 from J; bases not matched to a gene: 4. Germline V gene sequence: CDR1 DFQATT, CDR2 SNEGSKA (reference sequence). The CDR3 spells CSADASGGAYNEQFF. CDR3 coding DNA: TGCAGTGCTGACGCTAGCGGGGGGGCCTACAATGAGCAGTTCTTC.

This clonotype has just a few counts. J is TRBJ2-7 and V is TRBV6-2 or TRBV6-3; D ambiguous. Trimming cost V 4 bases and J 0 bases, with 13 bases left between them. Per the germline V gene, CDR1 is MNHEY and CDR2 is SVGEGT. CDR3 length: 15 amino acids. CDR3 protein: CASSSPRSDSYEQYF. DNA of the CDR3: TGTGCCAGCAGTTCCCCCCGCAGCGACTCCTACGAGCAGTACTTC.

This clonotype occurred once. The chain combines TRBV28 with TRBJ2-3; 7 bases line up with TRBD2. In germline, CDR1 is MDHEN, CDR2 SYDVKM. With V trimmed by 3 bases and J by 0 bases, 6 bases remained unmatched. This CDR3 contains 16 residues. CDR3 amino acids: CASSFWGSGSTDTQYF. For the CDR3, the DNA is TGTGCCAGCAGTTTTTGGGGTAGCGGGAGCACAGATACGCAGTATTTT.

The rearrangement uses TRBV20-1 and TRBJ1-2; tentative D call: TRBD1 (5 bases). V was clipped by 0 bases and J by 3 bases, with 17 bases between them. The V gene's germline CDR1 is DFQATT and CDR2 SNEGSKA (reference sequence). CDR3 length: 16 amino acids. The CDR3 DNA sequence: TGCAGTGCTAGAGATTTAGGCAGGGCCATCCACTATGGCTACACCTTC. Its protein product is CSARDLGRAIHYGYTF.

This clonotype was recorded many times. The V gene is TRBV7-2, the J gene TRBJ2-1; 12 bases are shared with TRBD1. This CDR3 contains 15 residues. The V gene's germline CDR1 is SGHTA and CDR2 FQGNSA. V was clipped by 2 bases and J by 9 bases; unmatched bases: 5. The CDR3 sequence: CASSLMGQGAGEQFF. The CDR3 bases are TGTGCCAGCAGCTTAATGGGACAGGGGGCTGGTGAGCAGTTCTTC.

V and J are TRBV9 and TRBJ2-5; perhaps D is TRBD1 or TRBD2 (5 bases each). Germline V lookup: CDR1 SGDLS, CDR2 YYNGEE. The length of the CDR3 is 16 residues. Trimming left V 4 bases short and J 11 bases short, with 27 bases between. CDR3 region: CASSPGGGYGDNEQYF. The CDR3 bases are TGTGCCAGCAGCCCGGGTGGGGGATACGGCGACAATGAGCAGTACTTC.

The chain employs TRBV28 and TRBJ2-7; 7 bases align to TRBD1. The V segment lost 7 bases and the J segment 4 bases; nucleotides outside the gene matches: 13. CDR1 is MDHEN and CDR2 is SYDVKM in the germline V gene. The CDR3 extends over 15 amino acids. The chain's CDR3 is CASTQDRVRGYEQYF. The CDR3 DNA follows: TGTGCCAGCACCCAAGACAGGGTTAGAGGATACGAGCAGTACTTC. Combining the CDR3 with reference TRBV28 and TRBJ2-7 gives the whole variable domain DVKVTQSSRYLVKRTGEKVFLECVQDMDHENMFWYRQDPGLGLRLIYFSYDVKMKEKGDIPEGYSVSREKKERFSLILESASTNQTSMYLCASTQDRVRGYEQYFGPGTRLTVT.

V gene TRBV12-3 or TRBV12-4 combines with J gene TRBJ1-1; the D gene is possibly TRBD1 (5 bases). The CDR3 contains 12 residues. V was pared by 3 bases and J by 7 bases, with 9 bases between. Here the CDR3 reads CASSFGANEAFF. CDR3 nucleotide sequence: TGTGCCAGCAGTTTTGGGGCAAATGAAGCTTTCTTT.

This CDR3 reads CASSYPFSGISTDTQYF. For the CDR3, the DNA is TGTGCCAGCAGTTACCCGTTTAGCGGGATTAGCACAGATACGCAGTATTTT. The chain uses TRBV6-6 and TRBJ2-3; TRBD2 matches at 8 bases. CDR1 is MNHNY and CDR2 is SVGAGI in the germline V gene (reference sequence). After removal of 2 bases from V and 0 bases from J, the junction contained 7 bases not matched to a gene. This CDR3 has 17 residues.

The V gene is TRBV6-6, the J gene TRBJ2-2, with TRBD1 identical over 9 bases. The CDR3 spans 14 residues. The germline V gene has CDR1 MNHNY and CDR2 SVGAGI (reference sequence). V lost 7 bases and J lost 7; bases outside the gene matches: 7. DNA for the CDR3: TGTGCCAGCACCTGGACAGGGGACGGCGGGGAGCTGTTTTTT. Translated: CASTWTGDGGELFF.

J is TRBJ2-5 and V is TRBV6-2 or TRBV6-3; D remains unclear. Germline CDR1 reads MNHEY; CDR2 reads SVGEGT. This CDR3 is 15 amino acids long. Deletions cut 4 bases from V and 3 bases from J, with 15 bases between. CDR3 in amino acids: CASSSGAVEEETQYF. For the CDR3, the DNA is TGTGCCAGCAGTTCGGGTGCGGTTGAGGAAGAGACCCAGTACTTC.

This clonotype was seen only once. The chain couples TRBV10-3 to TRBJ2-3; a possible D gene is TRBD1 (6 bases). V lost 0 bases to trimming and J lost 3 bases, with 7 bases between them. The germline gives CDR1 ENHRY, CDR2 SYGVKD. The CDR3 length is 14 residues. This CDR3 reads CAISESGATDTQYF. The CDR3 nucleotides read TGTGCCATCAGTGAGTCGGGGGCGACAGATACGCAGTATTTT.

This clonotype has a handful of counts. The rearrangement joins TRBV29-1 to TRBJ2-3; tentatively, D is TRBD2 (5 bases). Germline V lookup: CDR1 SQVTM, CDR2 ANQGSEA. The CDR3 is 14 amino acids. V lost 3 bases to trimming and J lost 1 base, with 11 bases between them. DNA for the CDR3: TGCAGCGTTGACGACGAGGGTGGCACAGATACGCAGTATTTT. Its protein is CSVDDEGGTDTQYF.

In its sample, this clonotype was seen a few times. V gene TRBV20-1 combines with J gene TRBJ2-1; perhaps D is TRBD1 or TRBD2 (5 bases each). From germline, CDR1 is DFQATT and CDR2 SNEGSKA (reference sequence). CDR3 length: 14 residues. The V end lost 5 bases, the J end lost 4 bases, and 15 bases lay between the germline ends. The chain's CDR3 is CSARGDPDYNEQFF. CDR3 nucleotide sequence: TGCAGTGCTCGAGGGGACCCAGATTACAATGAGCAGTTCTTC.

V usage is TRBV10-1 and J usage is TRBJ2-3; D remains unclear. Germline V CDR1 and CDR2: WNHNN, SYGVQD (reference sequence). V lost 5 bases and J lost 2, with 14 bases in between. The CDR3 sequence is 15 residues long. CDR3 DNA: TGCGCCAGCAGTAACCCCAGCAACTACACAGATACGCAGTATTTT. Translating gives CASSNPSNYTDTQYF.

This chain links TRBV20-1 with TRBJ2-5; TRBD2 agrees at 10 bases. The J call may be wrong; the DNA end is better matched by TRBJ2-7. Germline V gene sequence: CDR1 DFQATT, CDR2 SNEGSKA (reference sequence). CDR3 size: 15 residues. CDR3 nucleotide sequence: TGCAGTGCTAGTAATTACCTAGCGGGAGTGTACGAGCAGTACTTC. This translates into CSASNYLAGVYEQYF.

This clonotype was seen a few times. The rearrangement uses TRBV12-3 or TRBV12-4 and TRBJ2-7; TRBD2 matches at 7 bases. This CDR3 is 15 amino acids long. J gave up 3 bases and V 5 bases, and 10 bases lay outside the gene matches. CDR3 coding DNA: TGTGCCAGCAGTCCCCCTCGGGGGGAGGTCTACGAGCAGTACTTC. It specifies CASSPPRGEVYEQYF.